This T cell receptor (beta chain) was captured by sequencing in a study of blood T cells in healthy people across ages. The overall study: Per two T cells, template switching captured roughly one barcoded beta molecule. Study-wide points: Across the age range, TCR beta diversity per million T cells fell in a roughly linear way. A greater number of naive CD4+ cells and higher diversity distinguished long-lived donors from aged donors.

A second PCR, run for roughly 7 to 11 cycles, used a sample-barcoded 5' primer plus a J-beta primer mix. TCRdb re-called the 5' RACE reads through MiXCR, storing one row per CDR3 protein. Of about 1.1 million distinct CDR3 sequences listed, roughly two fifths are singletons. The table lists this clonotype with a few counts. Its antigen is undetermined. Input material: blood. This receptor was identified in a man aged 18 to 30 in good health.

CDR3 nucleotides: TGTGCCAGCAGCGGTCCTCGCAATGAGCAGTTCTTC. It translates to CASSGPRNEQFF. V gene TRBV6-2 or TRBV6-3 combines with J gene TRBJ2-1; D uncertain. CDR3 length: 12 amino acids. With 6 bases removed from V and 6 bases from J, the gap between germline ends came to 9 bases. Germline V CDR1 and CDR2: MNHEY, SVGEGT.